The rows below give T cell receptor beta chains drawn from one sample of a study of beta chain features in type 1 diabetes. The table came from immunoSEQ multiplex PCR; TCRdb's copy has only in-frame clones and leaves some out. The sample yields hundreds of thousands of clones, 14% seen once. Sequencing was performed on central memory CD4+ T cells from blood. All receptors derive from a man aged 25-45 years in good health. The CDR3 runs from the conserved cysteine through the conserved F or W. D genes are given only for firm matches. Clone size is not always given. Where it is, it says once, few, many or a class for expanded clones.

.	few	TRBJ2-5	TRBV7-2	TGTGCCAGCAGCGGAGGGACAGACCCGGCGGAGACCCAGTACTTC	CASSGGTDPAETQYF
TRBD2	.	TRBJ2-7	TRBV11-2	TGTGCCAGCAGCTTAAGTCGTCGGGGACTAGCGGCTTACGAGCAGTACTTC	CASSLSRRGLAAYEQYF
.	.	TRBJ2-1	TRBV5-1	TGCGCCAGCAGCTTGTCTTGGGACGTCTCCTACAATGAGCAGTTCTTC	CASSLSWDVSYNEQFF
TRBD2	few	TRBJ2-7	TRBV2	TGTGCCAGCTTAGCGGGACACGAAGGTTACGAGCAGTACTTC	CASLAGHEGYEQYF
.	many	TRBJ2-1	TRBV4-2	TGTGCCAGCAGCCAAGATACCAGGAACGGGAATGAGCAGTTCTTC	CASSQDTRNGNEQFF
.	few	TRBJ1-3	TRBV4-3	TGCGCCAGCAGCCAAGTGTCGCCGACTGGAAACACCATATATTTT	CASSQVSPTGNTIYF
.	few	TRBJ2-3	TRBV5-5	TGTGCCAGCAGCCGCACTTTAACAGATACGCAGTATTTT	CASSRTLTDTQYF
.	few	TRBJ2-5	TRBV7-7	TGTGCCAGCAGCTCCCAACCTAGGGAGACCCAGTACTTC	CASSSQPRETQYF
.	few	TRBJ2-3	TRBV5-4	TGCGCCAGCAGCCAAGGGAGGGGGGGCAGTGGAGATACGCAGTATTTT	CASSQGRGGSGDTQYF
.	.	TRBJ2-2	TRBV4-3	TGCGCCAGCAGCCAAGGGCTAGCGCTGAACACCGGGGAGCTGTTTTTT	CASSQGLALNTGELFF
.	.	TRBJ2-5	TRBV6-6	TGTGCCAGCATTGTGGGCAAGTCACAAGAGACCCAGTACTTC	CASIVGKSQETQYF
TRBD2	few	TRBJ2-5	TRBV6-4	TGTGCCAGCAGTGATGGACTAGGCCCTCAAGAGACCCAGTACTTC	CASSDGLGPQETQYF
.	many	TRBJ2-1	TRBV2	TGTGCCAGCAGTGAAACCAGCGGGTTAGACAATGAGCAGTTCTTC	CASSETSGLDNEQFF
.	few	TRBJ2-7	TRBV6-1	TGTGCCAGCAACAGGGAGGGTACCTACGAGCAGTACTTC	CASNREGTYEQYF
.	.	TRBJ1-5	TRBV6-1	TGTGCCAGCAGTTCTGCAGGAAATCAGCCCCAGCATTTT	CASSSAGNQPQHF
.	.	TRBJ2-3	TRBV5-4	TGTGCCAGCAGCACCGGGGAGACTAGAAGCACAGATACGCAGTATTTT	CASSTGETRSTDTQYF
.	few	TRBJ1-2	TRBV5-8	TGTGCCAGCAGCTTGGGCGACGGGTTCTATGGCTACACCTTC	CASSLGDGFYGYTF
TRBD1	.	TRBJ1-2	TRBV7-9	TGCGCCAGCAGCCAGATGACAGGGAACTATGGCTACACCTTC	CASSQMTGNYGYTF
.	few	TRBJ1-4	TRBV2	TGTGCCAGCAGTGAAGAGGGTAGGGAACTTTTT	CASSEEGRELF
TRBD1	few	TRBJ1-6	TRBV11-2	TGTGCCAGCAGCCAGGACAGGGGGAGGTCACCCCTCCACTTT	CASSQDRGRSPLHF
TRBD1	few	TRBJ1-2	TRBV2	TGTGCCAGCAGTGGACAGGGATGGGATGGCTACACCTTC	CASSGQGWDGYTF
TRBD1	few	TRBJ1-1	TRBV19	TGTGCCAGTAGGACAGGGGCAAACACTGAAGCTTTCTTT	CASRTGANTEAFF
.	once	TRBJ1-1	TRBV14	TGTGCCAGCAGCCAAGATTTCGTGAACACTGAAGCTTTCTTT	CASSQDFVNTEAFF
.	many	TRBJ1-5	TRBV7-8	TGTGCCAGCAGCCGACACAGTAGCAATCAGCCCCAGCATTTT	CASSRHSSNQPQHF
TRBD1	few	TRBJ1-1	TRBV14	TGTGCCAGCAGTCCCCGGACAGGGGGCAAGGTCACTGAAGCTTTCTTT	CASSPRTGGKVTEAFF
.	.	TRBJ2-3	TRBV19	TGTGCCAGTGGATACGGAAGCACAGATACGCAGTATTTT	CASGYGSTDTQYF
TRBD2	few	TRBJ2-3	TRBV7-2	TGTGCCAGCAGTCGACTAGCGGGAATTGATACGCAGTATTTT	CASSRLAGIDTQYF
TRBD1	.	TRBJ2-2	TRBV5-4	TGTGCCAGCAGCGGGAAGGACAGGGGTAACACCGGGGAGCTGTTTTTT	CASSGKDRGNTGELFF
.	many	TRBJ2-5	TRBV6-5	TGTGCCAGCAGGGTAGGGGAAGAGACCCAGTACTTC	CASRVGEETQYF
TRBD2	.	TRBJ2-1	TRBV19	TGTGCCAGCAAACCACGACTTGGCCGTGGGGTAAAAGAGAACCTAGCGGGTTACAATGAGCAGTTCTTC	CASKPRLGRGVKENLAGYNEQFF
.	.	TRBJ2-7	TRBV20-1	TGCAGTGCCGGAGAAAGCTACGAGCAGTACTTC	CSAGESYEQYF
TRBD2	few	TRBJ2-7	TRBV5-4	TGTGCCAGCAGCCAAGGAGTCGGACTAGTGAACGAGCAGTACTTC	CASSQGVGLVNEQYF
.	.	TRBJ2-7	TRBV6-1	TGTGCCAGCTCCCTGGCGGCCGAGCAGTACTTC	CASSLAAEQYF
.	many	TRBJ2-1	TRBV7-2	TGTGCCAGCAGCTTAGACCGACTAGTCTACAATGAGCAGTTCTTC	CASSLDRLVYNEQFF
.	few	TRBJ1-6	TRBV6-6	TGTGCCAGCCGGGCAGCCAACCGGTTGTCACCCCTCCACTTT	CASRAANRLSPLHF
TRBD1	.	TRBJ2-3	TRBV9	TGTGCCAGCAGCCCTCGCTACAGGGGGGATACGCAGTATTTT	CASSPRYRGDTQYF
TRBD1	.	TRBJ1-2	TRBV7-7	TGTGCAGTAGGAGACAGGGGGCGAGGCTACACCTTC	CAVGDRGRGYTF
.	few	TRBJ2-3	TRBV7-2	TGTGCCAGCAGCCAAGGCGTTGTCACAGATACGCAGTATTTT	CASSQGVVTDTQYF
.	.	TRBJ1-1	TRBV19	TGTGCCAGTAGTTTAACGGACGGATACACTGAAGCTTTCTTT	CASSLTDGYTEAFF
.	many	TRBJ1-5	TRBV7-9	TGTGCCAGCAGCTTAGTCGGGAGCAATCAGCCCCAGCATTTT	CASSLVGSNQPQHF
.	many	TRBJ1-5	TRBV19	TGTGCCAGCCAGCAGTGGGGGACGGAGCAGCCCCAGCATTTT	CASQQWGTEQPQHF
.	.	TRBJ2-5	TRBV1	TGCACCAGCAGCCCAGAGACTAGTTTGGAGGCAGAGACCCAGTACTTC	CTSSPETSLEAETQYF
.	few	TRBJ2-1	TRBV19	TGTGCCAGTAGTATGGGTACCGGGACGGCGCAGTTCTTC	CASSMGTGTAQFF
.	.	TRBJ1-5	TRBV30	TGTGCCTGGAGTTTGGGTTATAGCAATCAGCCCCAGCATTTT	CAWSLGYSNQPQHF
TRBD2	.	TRBJ2-2	TRBV4-2	TGTGCCAGCAGCCCTACCCCCAGACTAGCGGGAGGGTCCGGGGAGCTGTTTTTT	CASSPTPRLAGGSGELFF
.	.	TRBJ2-4	TRBV29-1	TGCAGCGTTGACGGGGCGAGGGGAAACATTCAGTACTTC	CSVDGARGNIQYF
TRBD2	.	TRBJ2-1	TRBV7-2	TGTGCCAGCACCCCACGGGGGGGGCGGGGTGAGCAGTTCTTC	CASTPRGGRGEQFF
.	.	TRBJ2-1	TRBV10-2	TGCGCCAGTTCAAGGATAGTGACAGATAACAATGAGCAGTTCTTC	CASSRIVTDNNEQFF
.	few	TRBJ1-4	TRBV19	TGTGCCAGTGCCGAAGTTGGCCGAACGAATGAAAAACTGTTTTTT	CASAEVGRTNEKLFF
.	.	TRBJ2-6	TRBV5-4	TGCGCCAGCAGCCAATTCCACACAGGGACTGGGGCCAACGTCCTGACTTTC	CASSQFHTGTGANVLTF
.	.	TRBJ1-3	TRBV27	TGTGCCAGCAGTTTAGGGGGGCTTGCTGGAAACACCATATATTTT	CASSLGGLAGNTIYF
TRBD1	few	TRBJ2-5	TRBV5-6	TGTGCCAGCACCATTGGGGACAGGATGAAGAGAGGCCAGTACTTC	CASTIGDRMKRGQYF
.	.	TRBJ2-3	TRBV7-2	TGTGCCAGCAGCTTAGGGGGGCGAAGCACAGATACGCAGTATTTT	CASSLGGRSTDTQYF
.	.	TRBJ2-1	TRBV5-8	TGTGCCAGCAGCGTAGGAGCCTACAATGAGCAGTTCTTC	CASSVGAYNEQFF
.	few	TRBJ1-2	TRBV6-6	TGTGCCATCTCGAAGGACAGTAACTATGGCTACACCTTC	CAISKDSNYGYTF
TRBD1	.	TRBJ2-7	TRBV2	TGTGCCAGCGATTCAAACAGGGGGTACGAGCAGTACTTC	CASDSNRGYEQYF
.	few	TRBJ2-3	TRBV12-5	TGTGCTAGTGGTGCGGACAGTGATACGCAGTATTTT	CASGADSDTQYF
.	.	TRBJ1-5	TRBV7-8	TGTGCCAGCAGCCACCCCCGTCCGGGCCAGCCCCAGCATTTT	CASSHPRPGQPQHF
.	few	TRBJ2-1	TRBV7-2	TGTGCCAGCAGCCAAGATCGGGCTAGATATAATGAGCAGTTCTTC	CASSQDRARYNEQFF